These 20 T cell receptor beta chains share one sample of origin, sequenced in a study of identical twins. MiXCR was run by TCRdb on the 5' RACE reads, yielding one entry per CDR3 protein. Of 510,000 or so distinct CDR3 sequences in the sample, approximately 16% were seen once. The same sample was also studied in work on yellow fever vaccine responses in identical twins.

Sequences were obtained from CD4+ T cells sorted from blood. These receptors originate from a woman aged 18-30 years in good health.

This clonotype was observed a few times. The gene calls are TRBV10-2 and TRBJ1-2; D is possibly TRBD1 (5 bases). This CDR3 comprises 13 residues. V was pared by 8 bases and J by 7 bases, with 17 bases between. Germline V gene data show CDR1 as WSHSY and CDR2 as SAAADI. The CDR3 region has the DNA TGCGCCAGCGGGGCGGAGGGTACGAGTGGCTACACCTTC. Its protein is CASGAEGTSGYTF.

The V call is TRBV10-3, the J call TRBJ2-1, with D possibly being TRBD2 (6 bases). The CDR3 sequence is 18 residues long. Trimming took 3 bases from V and 4 from J, leaving 22 bases between them. Germline loops: CDR1 ENHRY, CDR2 SYGVKD. The CDR3 DNA sequence: TGTGCCATCAGTGATTCACCGGGACTCTCGGTCCCGTACAATGAGCAGTTCTTC. It codes for CAISDSPGLSVPYNEQFF.

The chain joins TRBV12-3 or TRBV12-4 to TRBJ2-3, with D perhaps assigned TRBD1 or TRBD2 (6 bases each). V was trimmed by 2 bases and J by 4 bases, leaving 13 bases between them. The CDR3 runs 15 residues. The CDR3 DNA is TGTGCCAGCAGTTTAAGGCAGAGGGGGGCAGATACGCAGTATTTT. It codes for CASSLRQRGADTQYF.

This clonotype was detected a few times. The chain joins TRBV5-1 to TRBJ2-2; D is unresolved. The CDR3 contains 16 residues. V was clipped by 0 bases and J by 5 bases, with 14 bases between them. Germline V lookup: CDR1 SGHRS, CDR2 YFSETQ. CDR3 DNA sequence: TGCGCCAGCAGCTTGGGTACCTACCGAAGGACCGGGGAGCTGTTTTTT. This sequence encodes CASSLGTYRRTGELFF.

This clonotype showed up many times. The J gene is TRBJ1-1, the V gene TRBV12-3 or TRBV12-4; no clear D gene. V shed 6 bases and J shed 1 base, with 9 bases lying between them. This CDR3 contains 13 residues. The CDR3 loop reads CASSPGRNTEAFF. In nucleotides, the CDR3 is TGTGCCAGCAGCCCTGGAAGGAACACTGAAGCTTTCTTT.

This clonotype showed up just a few times. The chain links TRBV29-1 to TRBJ2-2, with a tentative D call TRBD1 (5 bases). Germline CDR1 and CDR2: SQVTM and ANQGSEA. V lost 3 bases to trimming and J lost 5 bases, with 10 bases between them. The CDR3 contains 13 residues. In DNA, the CDR3 is TGCAGCGTTGACAGGGATAGGACCGGGGAGCTGTTTTTT. Translating gives CSVDRDRTGELFF.

The chain has TRBV18 and TRBJ1-2, with no clear D. The V end lost 3 bases, the J end lost 8 bases, and 19 bases lay between the germline ends. CDR3 length equals 15 residues. Germline V gene lookup returns CDR1 KGHSH and CDR2 LQKENI. Here the CDR3 reads CASSPSRSPSRGYTF. The CDR3 DNA reads TGTGCCAGCTCACCCTCGCGGAGCCCCTCTCGCGGCTACACCTTC.

The J gene is TRBJ2-5, the V gene TRBV10-3; TRBD1 aligns across 8 bases. The junction had 3 bases not matched to a gene; V was cut back by 4 bases and J by 5 bases. The CDR3 extends over 13 amino acids. Germline values: CDR1 ENHRY, CDR2 SYGVKD. The CDR3 coding sequence is TGTGCCATCAGTGCCAGGGGGCAGGAGACCCAGTACTTC. Translation gives CAISARGQETQYF.

This clonotype has more than one count but fewer than ten. V gene TRBV7-8 combines with J gene TRBJ1-2; 9 bases are shared with TRBD1. J was trimmed by 7 bases and V by 5 bases; bases with no gene match: 8. This CDR3 is built from 14 residues. Germline-derived CDR1 and CDR2 are SGHVS and FQNEAQ. The CDR3, as DNA: TGTGCCAGCAGCCAACAGGGGGCGCTCCGTGGCTACACCTTC. Translating gives CASSQQGALRGYTF.

This clonotype has just a few counts. The chain couples TRBV27 to TRBJ1-5; D unclear. The CDR3 runs to 15 residues. Germline values: CDR1 MNHEY, CDR2 SMNVEV (reference sequence). The V gene lost 10 bases and the J gene lost 0 bases, with 16 bases spanning the gap. The CDR3 DNA sequence: TGTGCCACCCGTCGGGCAGCTTATAGCAATCAGCCCCAGCATTTT. Residues: CATRRAAYSNQPQHF.

The V call is TRBV5-6, the J call TRBJ1-1; D not resolved. Deletions cut 0 bases from V and 5 bases from J, with 20 bases between. Germline V gene data show CDR1 as SGHDT and CDR2 as YYEEEE. The CDR3 covers 17 residues. CDR3 amino acids: CASSLANTAYTVTEAFF. The CDR3 region has the DNA TGTGCCAGCAGCTTGGCCAATACAGCCTACACAGTTACTGAAGCTTTCTTT.

This clonotype showed up just a few times. The chain employs TRBV20-1 and TRBJ2-5; the D is unclear. The CDR3 extends over 14 amino acids. Germline V gene data show CDR1 as DFQATT and CDR2 as SNEGSKA (reference sequence). In DNA, the CDR3 is TGCACAGCCCGGACCGTTGGGAACCAAGAGACCCAGTACTTC. Its translation is CTARTVGNQETQYF.

This chain links TRBV29-1 with TRBJ2-2, with D perhaps assigned TRBD1 or TRBD2 (5 bases each). Germline CDR1 reads SQVTM; CDR2 reads ANQGSEA. Trimming took 6 bases from V and 0 from J, leaving 14 bases between them. This CDR3 region has 15 residues. CDR3 DNA: TGCAGCGTAACCGGGACCGAGACGAACACCGGGGAGCTGTTTTTT. As protein: CSVTGTETNTGELFF.

This clonotype has just a few counts. This chain joins TRBV7-8 and TRBJ1-2; 7 positions agree with TRBD1. This CDR3 is built from 15 residues. CDR1 is SGHVS and CDR2 is FQNEAQ in the germline V gene. The J segment lost 3 bases and the V segment lost 2 bases, leaving 6 bases of the junction unmatched. For the CDR3, the DNA is TGTGCCAGCAGCTTACTGGCAGGGGGTGACTATGGCTACACCTTC. Translating gives CASSLLAGGDYGYTF.

This clonotype was detected many times. This sequence joins TRBV12-3 or TRBV12-4 and TRBJ2-3; 10 bases agree with TRBD2. V lost 8 bases to trimming and J lost 2 bases; unmatched junction nucleotides: 4. This CDR3 comprises 14 residues. CDR3 sequence reads: CASLTSGFTDTQYF. DNA for the CDR3: TGTGCCAGCTTGACTAGCGGGTTCACAGATACGCAGTATTTT.

This clonotype was seen more than once but under ten times. This rearrangement joins TRBV3-1 to TRBJ1-5, with D possibly TRBD1 on 6 matching bases. The CDR3 extends over 17 amino acids. Between the trimmed V and J ends, which lost 6 bases and 3 bases, there was a span of 21 bases. Germline CDR1 reads LGHDT; CDR2 reads YNNKEL (reference sequence). CDR3: CASRLYRAPMPNQPQHF. Written as DNA, the CDR3 is TGTGCCAGCAGATTGTACAGGGCTCCCATGCCCAATCAGCCCCAGCATTTT.

This clonotype was counted a few times. The gene calls are TRBV11-2 and TRBJ2-7; D may be TRBD1 (6 bases). This CDR3 region has 14 residues. CDR1 is SGHAT and CDR2 is FQNNGV in the germline V gene. Trimming pared 6 bases from V and 3 bases from J, leaving 15 bases between. The CDR3 nucleotides are TGTGCCAGCAGACTGGGGGCTGGATACTACGAGCAGTACTTC. Its protein product is CASRLGAGYYEQYF.

The chain joins TRBV20-1 to TRBJ2-2, with D perhaps matching TRBD1 (5 bases). This CDR3 spans 16 amino acids. The V end was cut by 6 bases, the J end by 4 bases, with 21 bases between. Per the germline V gene, CDR1 is DFQATT and CDR2 is SNEGSKA (reference sequence). The CDR3 sequence is CSAGRTNPPFTGELFF. Written as DNA, the CDR3 is TGCAGTGCCGGACGGACAAACCCACCTTTCACCGGGGAGCTGTTTTTT.

V is TRBV7-2 and J is TRBJ1-2; unclear D gene. Germline lookup yields CDR1 SGHTA and CDR2 FQGNSA. V was shortened by 3 bases and J by 7 bases, with 12 bases between the two germline ends. The CDR3 contains 13 residues. The CDR3 bases are TGTGCCAGCAGCTTGGAGAGGACGGGTGGCTACACCTTC. Its translation: CASSLERTGGYTF.

The chain couples TRBV5-1 to TRBJ2-2; D is ambiguous. This CDR3 is built from 16 residues. Germline loops: CDR1 SGHRS, CDR2 YFSETQ. V shed 1 base and J shed 0 bases, with 10 bases lying between them. As DNA, the CDR3 is TGCGCCAGCAGCTTGATAGTGGGAACGAACACCGGGGAGCTGTTTTTT. Its protein is CASSLIVGTNTGELFF.